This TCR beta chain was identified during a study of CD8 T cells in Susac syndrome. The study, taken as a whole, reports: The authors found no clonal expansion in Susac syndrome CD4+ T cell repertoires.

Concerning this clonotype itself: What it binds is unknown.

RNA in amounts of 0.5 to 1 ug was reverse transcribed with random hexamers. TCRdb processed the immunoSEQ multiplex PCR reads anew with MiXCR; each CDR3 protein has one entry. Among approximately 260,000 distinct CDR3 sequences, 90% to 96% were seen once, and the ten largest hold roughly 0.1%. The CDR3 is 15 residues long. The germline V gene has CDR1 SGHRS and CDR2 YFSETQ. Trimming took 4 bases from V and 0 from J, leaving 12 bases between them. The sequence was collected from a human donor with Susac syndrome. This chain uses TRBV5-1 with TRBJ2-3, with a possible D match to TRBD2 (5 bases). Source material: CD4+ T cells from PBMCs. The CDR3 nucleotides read TGCGCCAGCAGCATCGCGGGTACTAGCACAGATACGCAGTATTTT. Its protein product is CASSIAGTSTDTQYF.